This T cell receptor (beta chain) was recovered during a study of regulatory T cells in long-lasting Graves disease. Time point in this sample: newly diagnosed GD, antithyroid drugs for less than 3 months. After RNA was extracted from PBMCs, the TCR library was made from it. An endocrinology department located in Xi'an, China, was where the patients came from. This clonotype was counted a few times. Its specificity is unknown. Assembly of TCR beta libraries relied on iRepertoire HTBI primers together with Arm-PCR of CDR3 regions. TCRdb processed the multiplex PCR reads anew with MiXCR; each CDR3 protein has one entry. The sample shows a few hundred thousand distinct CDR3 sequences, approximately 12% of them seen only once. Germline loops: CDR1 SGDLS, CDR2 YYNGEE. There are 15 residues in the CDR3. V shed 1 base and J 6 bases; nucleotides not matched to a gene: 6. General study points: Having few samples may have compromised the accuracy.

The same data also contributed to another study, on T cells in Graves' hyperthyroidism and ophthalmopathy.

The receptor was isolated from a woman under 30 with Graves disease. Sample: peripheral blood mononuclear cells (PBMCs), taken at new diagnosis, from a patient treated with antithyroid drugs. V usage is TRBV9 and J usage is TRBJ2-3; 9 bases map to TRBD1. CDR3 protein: CASSVLGQGRDTQYF. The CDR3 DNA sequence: TGTGCCAGCAGCGTACTGGGACAGGGCAGGGATACGCAGTATTTT.